Following are 18 T cell receptor beta chains from one sample sequenced in a study of cytomegalovirus exposure and HLA in healthy donors (dated by TCRdb to 2017 to 2019). The library was prepared using the immunoSEQ multiplex PCR assay. For the multiplex PCR, a mixture combining 60 forward primers for TCR Vbeta segments and 13 reverse primers for TCR Jbeta segments was used. TCRdb holds this immuneACCESS table with in-frame rearrangements only. Some clones are missing; in checked studies, unresolved V genes explain under half, and the rest has no known cause. The sample records 130,000 or so clones, approximately 82% of which are singletons. Clones ranked in the top ten supply more than 1.5% of the sample. The specimen was PBMCs. These receptors all come from a woman aged 35 to 49 in good health and CMV-seronegative.

The gene calls are TRBV12-5 and TRBJ1-1; tentative D call: TRBD1 (6 bases). The CDR3 length is 20 residues. V lost 2 bases, J lost 0 bases, and 25 bases lay in between. Germline CDR1 LGHNT, CDR2 FRNRAP. CDR3 region: CASGLTFSGQPFFMNTEAFF. The CDR3 DNA follows: TGTGCTAGTGGTTTGACCTTTTCGGGACAACCCTTTTTTATGAACACTGAAGCTTTCTTT.

The genes are TRBV6-6 and TRBJ1-5, with 9 bases that match TRBD1. Trimming at V came to 0 bases and at J to 4 bases, leaving 4 bases not matched to a gene. The CDR3 consists of 16 residues. Germline V gives CDR1 MNHNY, CDR2 SVGAGI (reference sequence). CDR3 coding DNA: TGTGCCAGCAGTTACTCGGGACAGGGTCGGAATCAGCCCCAGCATTTT. This sequence encodes CASSYSGQGRNQPQHF.

The chain employs TRBV14 and TRBJ2-5, with 7 nucleotides matching TRBD1. The ends lost 3 bases at V and 3 bases at J; junction bases unmatched: 10. The CDR3 is 16 amino acids. In germline, CDR1 is SGHDN, CDR2 FVKESK. The CDR3 nucleotides read TGTGCCAGCAGCCATTATGGACAGGTCCTTGAAGAGACCCAGTACTTC. Translation gives CASSHYGQVLEETQYF.

The genes are TRBV27 and TRBJ2-5; D gene unclear. V was clipped by 9 bases and J by 3 bases, with 2 bases between them. This CDR3 comprises 9 residues. Germline V CDR1 and CDR2: MNHEY, SMNVEV (reference sequence). Here the CDR3 DNA reads TGTGCCAGTAAAGAGACCCAGTACTTC. This codes for CASKETQYF.

The J gene is TRBJ2-1, the V gene TRBV6-1, with TRBD1 matching 8 bases. Germline-derived CDR1 and CDR2 are MNHNS and SASEGT. The CDR3 consists of 15 residues. V was clipped by 6 bases and J by 2 bases; unmatched bases: 6. CDR3 in amino acids: CASREDRETYNEQFF. The CDR3 nucleotides are TGTGCCAGCAGGGAGGACAGGGAGACCTACAATGAGCAGTTCTTC.

This chain joins TRBV28 and TRBJ2-7; 9 bases map to TRBD1. The germline CDR1 and CDR2 sequences are MDHEN and SYDVKM. The V segment lost 5 bases and the J segment 4 bases; nucleotides outside the gene matches: 6. CDR3 length: 14 amino acids. CDR3 in amino acids: CASSTPGQGYEQYF. CDR3 coding DNA: TGTGCCAGCAGTACCCCAGGACAGGGGTACGAGCAGTACTTC.

The gene calls are TRBV5-1 and TRBJ1-1, with D possibly being TRBD1 (6 bases). CDR1 is SGHRS, CDR2 YFSETQ, per germline. V lost 0 bases to trimming and J lost 7 bases, with 16 bases between them. The CDR3 has 15 residues. Written as DNA, the CDR3 is TGCGCCAGCAGCTTGGGAGGGGGGGTTTCTGGTGAAGCTTTCTTT. Protein sequence: CASSLGGGVSGEAFF.

The chain links TRBV28 to TRBJ1-5; maybe TRBD1 (6 bases). CDR3 length: 13 residues. The V and J ends lost 6 bases and 7 bases respectively, with 13 bases between them. CDR1 and CDR2 from the germline V gene are MDHEN and SYDVKM. The CDR3 DNA reads as TGTGCCAGCAGGTTTTCACAGGGCCAGCCCCAGCATTTT. Translating gives CASRFSQGQPQHF. Filled out from reference TRBV28 and TRBJ1-5, the complete variable domain reads DVKVTQSSRYLVKRTGEKVFLECVQDMDHENMFWYRQDPGLGLRLIYFSYDVKMKEKGDIPEGYSVSREKKERFSLILESASTNQTSMYLCASRFSQGQPQHFGDGTRLSIL.

This chain joins TRBV28 and TRBJ2-1; 10 bases are a match to TRBD2. Trimming cost V 2 bases and J 9 bases; bases outside gene matches: 13. This CDR3 has 17 amino acids. Germline V gene lookup returns CDR1 MDHEN and CDR2 SYDVKM. In DNA form, the CDR3 reads TGTGCCAGCAGTTTACGGGCACTAGCGGGATACCATGCTGAGCAGTTCTTC. This sequence encodes CASSLRALAGYHAEQFF.

The chain links TRBV18 to TRBJ1-1; D perhaps matches TRBD1 (6 bases). This CDR3 is 12 amino acids long. Per germline, CDR1 KGHSH and CDR2 LQKENI. The V end was cut by 3 bases, the J end by 11 bases, with 13 bases between. CDR3 protein: CASSPGGTGAFF. The CDR3 DNA is TGTGCCAGCTCACCTGGGGGCACGGGGGCTTTCTTT.

The rearrangement joins TRBV9 to TRBJ2-2; 10 nucleotides agree with TRBD2. Trimming cost V 1 base and J 6 bases; bases outside gene matches: 6. The CDR3 spans 16 residues. Germline lookup yields CDR1 SGDLS and CDR2 YYNGEE. In nucleotides, the CDR3 is TGTGCCAGCAGCGTATTTTCTAGCGGGAGATCCGGGGAGCTGTTTTTT. It specifies CASSVFSSGRSGELFF.

In this sample, this clone turned up once. CDR3 residues: CASIEKRDSSEQFF. The DNA for the CDR3 is TGTGCCAGCATTGAGAAGCGGGATTCTAGTGAGCAGTTCTTC. The chain carries TRBV2 and TRBJ2-1; TRBD2 matches 7 bases. In germline, CDR1 is SNHLY, CDR2 FYNNEI. The V segment lost 7 bases and the J segment 9 bases; nucleotides outside the gene matches: 12. This CDR3 is built from 14 residues.

This clone was observed a few times. The chain is built from TRBV7-9 and TRBJ2-7; 10 bases map to TRBD2. V was pared by 5 bases and J by 7 bases, with 14 bases of the junction left unmatched. Germline CDR1 is SEHNR and CDR2 is FQNEAQ (reference sequence). CDR3 size: 16 residues. The CDR3 sequence: CASSPRSSGSLREQYF. CDR3 DNA sequence: TGTGCCAGCAGCCCACGATCTAGCGGGAGCTTGAGGGAGCAGTACTTC.

The J gene is TRBJ1-4, the V gene TRBV5-6; unclear D gene. Trimming left V 7 bases short and J 5 bases short, with 9 bases between. CDR3 length: 12 residues. CDR1 SGHDT and CDR2 YYEEEE come from the germline V gene. The DNA for the CDR3 is TGTGCCAGCGCGAAGAGGAATGAAAAACTGTTTTTT. Translating it yields CASAKRNEKLFF.

This clone was found a few times. The chain recombines TRBV6-1 with TRBJ1-3; D uncertain. The V gene lost 6 bases and the J gene lost 0 bases, with 9 bases spanning the gap. The CDR3 runs to 14 residues. Germline V lookup: CDR1 MNHNS, CDR2 SASEGT. The CDR3: CASRTPGSGNTIYF. CDR3 DNA: TGTGCCAGCAGAACCCCGGGCTCTGGAAACACCATATATTTT.

The CDR3 DNA reads as TGTGCCAGCAGCGCGTCATGGGCCAAAAACATTCAGTACTTC. Residues: CASSASWAKNIQYF. The rearrangement uses TRBV7-9 and TRBJ2-4; D not certain. This CDR3 contains 14 residues. Germline V gene sequence: CDR1 SEHNR, CDR2 FQNEAQ (reference sequence). The V end was cut by 5 bases, the J end by 1 base, with 9 bases between.

This rearrangement joins TRBV5-6 to TRBJ1-1; a weak D match, TRBD1 (6 bases). Germline V gene lookup returns CDR1 SGHDT and CDR2 YYEEEE. This CDR3 region has 17 residues. V lost 4 bases and J 0 bases, leaving 19 bases between the germline ends. CDR3 nucleotides: TGTGCCAGCAGCCTCGACCGGACAGAACACATGAACACTGAAGCTTTCTTT. Amino acid sequence: CASSLDRTEHMNTEAFF.

The chain uses TRBV5-1 and TRBJ1-1; the match to TRBD1 covers 7 bases. Germline CDR1 is SGHRS and CDR2 is YFSETQ. The CDR3 covers 15 residues. V was pared by 4 bases and J by 5 bases, with 11 bases of the junction left unmatched. The CDR3 nucleotides read TGCGCCAGCAGCACAGGACAGGTCACGGGAACTGAAGCTTTCTTT. Protein sequence: CASSTGQVTGTEAFF.